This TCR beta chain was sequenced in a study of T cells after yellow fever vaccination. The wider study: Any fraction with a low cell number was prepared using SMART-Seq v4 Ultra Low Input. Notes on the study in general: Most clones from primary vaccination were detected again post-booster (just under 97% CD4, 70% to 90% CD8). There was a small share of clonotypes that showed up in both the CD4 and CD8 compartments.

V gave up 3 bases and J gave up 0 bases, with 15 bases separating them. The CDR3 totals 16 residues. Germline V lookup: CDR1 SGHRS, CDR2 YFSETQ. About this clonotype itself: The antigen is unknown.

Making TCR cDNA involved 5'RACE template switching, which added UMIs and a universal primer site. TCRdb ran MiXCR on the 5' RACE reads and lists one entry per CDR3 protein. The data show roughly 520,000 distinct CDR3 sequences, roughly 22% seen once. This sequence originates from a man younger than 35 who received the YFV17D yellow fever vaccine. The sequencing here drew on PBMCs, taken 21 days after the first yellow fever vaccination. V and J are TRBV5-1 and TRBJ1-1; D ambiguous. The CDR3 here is CASSSNYARLNTEAFF. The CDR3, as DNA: TGCGCCAGCAGCTCGAACTACGCCAGGCTGAACACTGAAGCTTTCTTT.